Detailed here is one T cell receptor (beta chain). The antigen is undetermined. With 1 base removed from V and 8 bases from J, the gap between germline ends came to 6 bases. This CDR3 contains 11 residues. CDR1 is SGHDN and CDR2 is FVKESK in the germline V gene. This entry belongs to a study of PD-L1 blockade in urothelial cancer. Across the study: Peripheral blood specimens exhibited a median yield of around 130,000 T cells.

Study results and caveats: Patients with below-median pretreatment blood clonality survived longer.

The sample's time point: peripheral blood 6 weeks after treatment start. Locally advanced or metastatic urothelial carcinoma was diagnosed in the patients. Some clones are missing from TCRdb's copy, which holds only in-frame ones; the method was immunoSEQ multiplex PCR. The table includes roughly 45,000 clones, roughly 80% detected once. Material: PBMCs, obtained around atezolizumab (anti-PD-L1) treatment. This TCR was sampled from a man aged 65-85 years with urothelial cancer. This chain uses TRBV14 with TRBJ2-7; no firm D call. CDR3 sequence (DNA): TGTGCCAGCAGCCAAGGAGTCAAGCAGTACTTC. Protein: CASSQGVKQYF.